Below are 21 T cell receptor beta chains sequenced from a single sample in a study of PD-L1 blockade in urothelial cancer. The table came from immunoSEQ multiplex PCR; TCRdb's copy has only in-frame clones and leaves some out. The repertoire consists of about 40,000 clones, with 65% to 85% occurring once and the leading ten covering 16%. Specimen: PBMCs, collected around atezolizumab (anti-PD-L1) treatment. The receptors here all came from a man in his 60s with urothelial cancer.

CDR3: CASSSPGSPTNEKLFF. CDR3 in DNA: TGTGCCAGCAGCTCCCCCGGGAGTCCCACTAATGAAAAACTGTTTTTT. This chain joins TRBV9 and TRBJ1-4; D unclear. With 4 bases removed from V and 2 bases from J, the gap between germline ends came to 15 bases. The CDR3 loop spans 16 amino acids. Germline CDR1 reads SGDLS; CDR2 reads YYNGEE.

The chain employs TRBV5-1 and TRBJ2-2; D might be TRBD2 (6 bases). This CDR3 region has 14 residues. The germline V gene has CDR1 SGHRS and CDR2 YFSETQ. The V and J ends lost 7 bases and 6 bases respectively, with 16 bases between them. The CDR3 coding sequence is TGCGCCAGCCACAGTTTGGGGGACTCCGGGGAGCTGTTTTTT. This translates into CASHSLGDSGELFF.

With regard to this clone: Other DNA sequences in this specimen translate into the identical CDR3. The rearrangement joins TRBV6-5 to TRBJ2-2; D unresolved. The V end was cut by 3 bases, the J end by 3 bases, with 8 bases between. CDR1 is MNHEY and CDR2 is SVGAGI in the germline V gene. The length of the CDR3 is 14 residues. DNA for the CDR3: TGTGCCAGCAGTTATAGCAGAGACACCGGGGAGCTGTTTTTT. As protein: CASSYSRDTGELFF.

V usage is TRBV7-2 and J usage is TRBJ1-3; 7 bases line up with TRBD1. This CDR3 region has 15 residues. The trim removed 5 bases at V and 8 bases at J, leaving 12 bases unmatched. Germline CDR1 is SGHTA and CDR2 is FQGNSA. The CDR3 loop is CASSRDRVGIDTIYF. In DNA, the CDR3 is TGTGCCAGCAGCCGGGACAGAGTGGGAATAGACACCATATATTTT.

The gene calls are TRBV28 and TRBJ2-6, with D perhaps TRBD2 (5 bases). The germline V and J ends were trimmed by 5 bases and 0 bases, with 11 bases remaining between them. From germline, CDR1 is MDHEN and CDR2 SYDVKM. The CDR3 spans 16 residues. The chain's CDR3 is CASSGTRDSGANVLTF. For the CDR3, the DNA is TGTGCCAGCAGTGGCACACGGGACTCTGGGGCCAACGTCCTGACTTTC.

This clone was observed a single time. The rearrangement uses TRBV28 and TRBJ2-7, with D tentatively TRBD2 (5 bases). The ends were cut back, 6 bases at V and 5 bases at J, with 17 bases in the middle. Germline CDR1 reads MDHEN; CDR2 reads SYDVKM. The CDR3 covers 14 residues. The CDR3 sequence: CASRNGIAGDEQYF. DNA for the CDR3: TGTGCCAGCAGAAACGGGATAGCCGGGGACGAGCAGTACTTC.

V is TRBV5-4 and J is TRBJ1-1; D possibly corresponds to TRBD1 (5 bases). This CDR3 contains 16 residues. The V end was cut by 0 bases, the J end by 0 bases, with 12 bases between. Per germline, CDR1 SGHNT and CDR2 YYREEE (reference sequence). The CDR3 reads CASSLAHRTLNTEAFF. The DNA for the CDR3 is TGTGCCAGCAGCTTGGCGCACAGGACCCTGAACACTGAAGCTTTCTTT.

The chain recombines TRBV9 with TRBJ2-1; possible D gene TRBD1, 5 bases. The germline gives CDR1 SGDLS, CDR2 YYNGEE. V shed 1 base and J shed 3 bases, with 14 bases lying between them. The CDR3 length is 16 residues. CDR3 DNA sequence: TGTGCCAGCAGCGTATTAGGCAGGGCAAACTACAATGAGCAGTTCTTC. Translated: CASSVLGRANYNEQFF. The full variable domain, with the rest looked up from reference TRBV9 and TRBJ2-1, is DSGVTQTPKHLITATGQRVTLRCSPRSGDLSVYWYQQSLDQGLQFLIQYYNGEERAKGNILERFSAQQFPDLHSELNLSSLELGDSALYFCASSVLGRANYNEQFFGPGTRLTVL.

The J gene is TRBJ2-3, the V gene TRBV28; 7 bases fit TRBD2. CDR1 MDHEN and CDR2 SYDVKM come from the germline V gene. V shed 0 bases and J 2 bases; nucleotides not matched to a gene: 5. The CDR3 is 16 residues long. The CDR3 is CASSLWMSGVTDTQYF. CDR3 sequence (DNA): TGTGCCAGCAGTTTATGGATGAGCGGGGTCACAGATACGCAGTATTTT.

The chain carries TRBV6-1 and TRBJ1-5; tentatively, D is TRBD1 (5 bases). The length of the CDR3 is 12 residues. The germline V gene has CDR1 MNHNS and CDR2 SASEGT. Deletions cut 7 bases from V and 5 bases from J, with 9 bases between. The CDR3 loop is CASTRADQPQHF. CDR3 in DNA: TGTGCCAGCACCAGGGCGGATCAGCCCCAGCATTTT.

J is TRBJ1-2 and V is TRBV6-1; perhaps TRBD1 as D (5 bases). CDR3 length equals 13 residues. V was cut by 1 base and J by 6 bases, with 9 bases left in between. CDR1 and CDR2 from the germline V gene are MNHNS and SASEGT. The CDR3 coding sequence is TGTGCCAGCAGTGAAGGGACGGGGGATGGCTACACCTTC. It yields the protein CASSEGTGDGYTF.

The CDR3 here is CASRPTGSSNQPQHF. CDR3 sequence (DNA): TGTGCCAGCAGGCCGACAGGGTCGAGCAATCAGCCCCAGCATTTT. The chain recombines TRBV6-6 with TRBJ1-5, with 7 nucleotides matching TRBD1. CDR1 MNHNY and CDR2 SVGAGI come from the germline V gene (reference sequence). The CDR3 has 15 amino acids. The V and J ends lost 6 bases and 1 base, in that order; junction bases with no gene match: 6.

The chain combines TRBV7-2 with TRBJ2-3; 10 bases line up with TRBD2. This CDR3 is built from 17 residues. CDR1 and CDR2 (germline): SGHTA, FQGNSA. V was pared by 2 bases and J by 5 bases, with 10 bases of the junction left unmatched. CDR3 amino acids: CASSLFFLAGEQDTQYF. CDR3 in DNA: TGTGCCAGCAGCTTATTCTTTCTAGCGGGAGAGCAAGATACGCAGTATTTT.

The chain combines TRBV10-2 with TRBJ1-5, with D possibly TRBD1 on 5 matching bases. V was clipped by 8 bases and J by 6 bases, with 17 bases between them. CDR1 and CDR2 from the germline V gene are WSHSY and SAAADI. The CDR3 is 14 amino acids. Here the CDR3 DNA reads TGCGCCAGCCAAGGAACAGGCATCAGTCAGCCCCAGCATTTT. It codes for CASQGTGISQPQHF.

A few counts support this clone. The chain combines TRBV28 with TRBJ1-2, with a tentative D call TRBD1 (5 bases). The V and J ends lost 1 base and 7 bases respectively, with 13 bases between them. Per the germline V gene, CDR1 is MDHEN and CDR2 is SYDVKM. The CDR3 is made up of 14 amino acids. DNA for the CDR3: TGTGCCAGCAGTTTATATCGGGGCGGGAGTGGCTACACCTTC. Its translation: CASSLYRGGSGYTF.

This clone was counted between two and nine times. V usage is TRBV7-9 and J usage is TRBJ2-2; 9 bases fit TRBD2. The CDR3 extends over 17 amino acids. The V gene end was trimmed by 4 bases and the J gene end by 2 bases; junction bases not matched to a gene: 8. Germline V lookup: CDR1 SEHNR, CDR2 FQNEAQ (reference sequence). CDR3 DNA: TGTGCCAGCAGCTGGATTCTAGCGGGGATAAACACCGGGGAGCTGTTTTTT. Translated, it gives CASSWILAGINTGELFF. The whole variable domain, remainder taken from reference TRBV7-9 and TRBJ2-2, is DTGVSQNPRHKITKRGQNVTFRCDPISEHNRLYWYRQTLGQGPEFLTYFQNEAQLEKSRLLSDRFSAERPKGSFSTLEIQRTEQGDSAMYLCASSWILAGINTGELFFGEGSRLTVL.

V and J are TRBV7-2 and TRBJ2-2, with D perhaps matching TRBD1 (6 bases). Germline CDR1 SGHTA, CDR2 FQGNSA. V gave up 6 bases and J gave up 2 bases, with 10 bases separating them. This CDR3 comprises 14 residues. This CDR3 is CASSYRDNTGELFF. For the CDR3, the DNA is TGTGCCAGCAGTTACAGGGATAACACCGGGGAGCTGTTTTTT.

The chain joins TRBV2 to TRBJ2-1; 11 nucleotides match TRBD2. From germline, CDR1 is SNHLY and CDR2 FYNNEI. The CDR3 totals 17 residues. J lost 6 bases, V lost 8 bases, and 15 bases had no gene match. CDR3 DNA sequence: TGTGCCAGCCTTACTGGACTAGCGGGCGTTGGTGGCAATGAGCAGTTCTTC. Its translation: CASLTGLAGVGGNEQFF.

The chain couples TRBV7-2 to TRBJ2-2; 9 positions agree with TRBD1. The J segment lost 3 bases and the V segment lost 6 bases, leaving 5 bases of the junction unmatched. Germline CDR1 SGHTA, CDR2 FQGNSA. CDR3 length equals 15 residues. CDR3 in amino acids: CASSRDRVDTGELFF. Here the CDR3 DNA reads TGTGCCAGCAGTCGGGACAGGGTCGACACCGGGGAGCTGTTTTTT.

The chain employs TRBV5-1 and TRBJ2-7; tentatively, D is TRBD2 (5 bases). The CDR3 spans 13 residues. With 5 bases removed from V and 3 bases from J, the gap between germline ends came to 12 bases. In germline, CDR1 is SGHRS, CDR2 YFSETQ. CDR3 protein: CASRLGQLYEQYF. The CDR3 DNA reads TGCGCCAGCAGACTAGGGCAGCTCTACGAGCAGTACTTC.

The rearrangement joins TRBV11-2 to TRBJ2-7, with 7 bases aligning to TRBD2. Germline assignment: CDR1 SGHAT and CDR2 FQNNGV. J lost 7 bases, V lost 3 bases, and 6 bases had no gene match. CDR3 size: 13 residues. The CDR3, as DNA: TGTGCCAGCAGCTTTGGACTAGATTCAGAGCAGTACTTC. It specifies CASSFGLDSEQYF.